Here is one T cell receptor (beta chain) with its context. Antigen unknown. The data stem from a study of blood T cells in healthy people across ages. Study findings and constraints: A roughly linear fall in TCR beta diversity per million T cells was seen with increasing age. Long-lived and aged donors differed, with more naive CD4+ cells and higher diversity in the long-lived.

The donors, aged about 6 to 100, were healthy Caucasians from Russia. A sample-barcoded 5' primer and a J-beta primer mix were used in a second PCR of roughly 7 to 12 cycles. TCRdb re-analysed the 5' RACE reads in MiXCR, keeping a single row per CDR3 protein. The sample has some 900,000 distinct CDR3 sequences; about 30% are singletons. Trimming took off 7 bases at V and 1 base at J, with 16 bases between the two ends. The CDR3 consists of 15 residues. Germline CDR1 reads LGHDT; CDR2 reads YNNKEL (reference sequence). V gene TRBV3-1 combines with J gene TRBJ1-1; weak D call: TRBD1 (6 bases). This receptor was obtained from a woman aged 80 or over in good health. Source material: blood. The CDR3 DNA reads TGTGCCAGCACAAGCAAGGGGGGTAAGAACACTGAAGCTTTCTTT. It translates to CASTSKGGKNTEAFF. Full variable domain (rest looked up from reference TRBV3-1 and TRBJ1-1): DTAVSQTPKYLVTQMGNDKSIKCEQNLGHDTMYWYKQDSKKFLKIMFSYNNKELIINETVPNRFSPKSPDKAHLNLHINSLELGDSAVYFCASTSKGGKNTEAFFGQGTRLTVV.